A selection of T cell receptor beta chains follows, all from one sample in a study of blood T cell repertoires in COVID-19. Using immunoSEQ multiplex PCR, the repertoire was profiled, and TCRdb retains in-frame clones only, with some absent. The table has some 240,000 clones, roughly 82% seen once. Sequencing was performed on peripheral blood. The origin of the receptors is a woman between 35 and 50 years old who had recovered from COVID-19. Both conserved end residues are part of each CDR3. The order of the fields is J gene, D gene, clone size, V gene, CDR3 DNA, CDR3 protein. A D gene is named only where the DNA matches it firmly. Only part of the rows carry a size: once, few, many, or a class if the clone is expanded.

TRBJ1-1 | NA | NA | TRBV6-2/TRBV6-3 | TGTGCCAGCAGTTACCCCTTGAGGGCAGGCGCGTTTACTGAAGCTTTCTTT | CASSYPLRAGAFTEAFF
TRBJ1-4 | TRBD1 | NA | TRBV5-1 | TGCGCCAGCAGCCAGGACAGGGAAAAACTGTTTTTT | CASSQDREKLFF
TRBJ1-5 | NA | NA | TRBV28 | TGTGCCAGCAGTTTTGCTTCGTCCCCTAGTCAGCCCCAGCATTTT | CASSFASSPSQPQHF
TRBJ2-3 | TRBD1 | NA | TRBV27 | TGTGCCAGCGGGGAAGACAGGGGCAACACAGATACGCAGTATTTT | CASGEDRGNTDTQYF
TRBJ1-6 | NA | NA | TRBV19 | TGTGCCAGTAATCGGCGGGGGGCTGGTAATTCACCCCTCCACTTT | CASNRRGAGNSPLHF
TRBJ2-7 | NA | few | TRBV9 | TGTGCCAGCAGCGAGGATTTCAGGGGTGGCGAGCAGTACTTC | CASSEDFRGGEQYF
TRBJ1-1 | NA | NA | TRBV28 | TGTGCCAGCAGTTTGACCTACCGAGGGGGCACTGAAGCTTTCTTT | CASSLTYRGGTEAFF
TRBJ2-7 | NA | NA | TRBV5-6 | TGTGCCAGCACCCAAGGACCGGACAGCTCCTACGAGCAGTACTTC | CASTQGPDSSYEQYF
TRBJ1-2 | NA | NA | TRBV24-1 | TGTGCCACCAGTGATTCGGCGGGGCATGGCTACACCTTC | CATSDSAGHGYTF
TRBJ2-7 | NA | NA | TRBV5-5 | TGTGCCAGCAGCTCTTGGCACGTCGTCAATGACGAGCAGTACTTC | CASSSWHVVNDEQYF
TRBJ2-1 | NA | NA | TRBV18 | TGTGCCAGCTCCACTAGTATCCACAATGAGCAGTTCTTC | CASSTSIHNEQFF
TRBJ2-1 | TRBD2 | NA | TRBV3-1/TRBV3-2 | TGTGCCAGCAGAGTAGCGGGCTCCTACAATGAGCAGTTCTTC | CASRVAGSYNEQFF
TRBJ1-5 | TRBD1 | NA | TRBV4-3 | TGCGCCAGCAGCCCCCTGACAGGGACCATAAATCAGCCCCAGCATTTT | CASSPLTGTINQPQHF
TRBJ2-7 | NA | NA | TRBV7-9 | TGTGCCAGCAGCGTGAGGGTCAATGACGAGCAGTACTTC | CASSVRVNDEQYF
TRBJ2-7 | NA | NA | TRBV27 | TGTGCCAGCAGTTTAATTGGGCTGATCCACGAGCAGTACTTC | CASSLIGLIHEQYF
TRBJ1-1 | NA | NA | TRBV3-1/TRBV3-2 | TGTGCCAGCAGCCAGCAAGGGGGGGTTGAAGCTTTCTTT | CASSQQGGVEAFF
TRBJ2-1 | TRBD2 | NA | TRBV6-5 | TGTGCCAGCAGTTACTCAGCGGGGGGATACTACAATGAGCAGTTCTTC | CASSYSAGGYYNEQFF
TRBJ1-1 | TRBD1 | once | TRBV28 | TGTGCCAGCAGTATACCACAGGGGTACACTGAAGCTTTCTTT | CASSIPQGYTEAFF
TRBJ1-1 | NA | NA | TRBV10-3 | TGTGCCATCAGTGAGAATCGGAACACTGAAGCTTTCTTT | CAISENRNTEAFF
TRBJ2-3 | NA | once | TRBV27 | TGTGCCAGCAGTCCGGGGGATACAGATACGCAGTATTTT | CASSPGDTDTQYF
TRBJ2-1 | NA | NA | TRBV5-4 | TGTGCCAGCAGCTTGGGAGGGCAGGTCGACTTCAATGAGCAGTTCTTC | CASSLGGQVDFNEQFF
TRBJ2-1 | TRBD2 | NA | TRBV10-3 | TGTGCCACCACAAGGACTAGGGGTAGCGATGAGCAGTTCTTC | CATTRTRGSDEQFF
TRBJ1-2 | NA | once | TRBV7-2 | TGTGCCAGCAGCCCAGTTAGCGGGACGTCTGCCCTTAACTATGGCTACACCTTC | CASSPVSGTSALNYGYTF
TRBJ1-1 | TRBD1 | NA | TRBV6-5 | TGTGCCAGCAGTTACGGTCCAGGGGGTGAAGCTTTCTTT | CASSYGPGGEAFF